This TCR beta chain was sequenced in a study of long-term antiretroviral therapy in people with HIV. With regard to this clone: Antigen: not known.

Survey-level immunoSEQ v3.0 assays were run. Profiling relied on immunoSEQ multiplex PCR, and the TCRdb table lists in-frame clones only, not all of them. The table includes 7,800 or so clones, roughly four fifths detected once. Notes on the study in general: After ART, diversity increased yet remained lower than transplant donor controls. Comparison with controls showed narrower CDR3 length ranges in HIV repertoires. Information on adherence to ART, viral resistance or therapy changes was unavailable.

It was in the United States that all participants with HIV were treated. Germline V gene lookup returns CDR1 SGDLS and CDR2 YYNGEE. CDR3 length equals 15 residues. Trimming shortened V by 0 bases and J by 3 bases, and 10 bases separated the two germline ends. This TCR came from a man aged 40-50 years with HIV. This specimen consisted of unsorted PBMCs, obtained 0.1 years after starting antiretroviral therapy. The V call is TRBV9, the J call TRBJ1-5; D gene unclear. The CDR3 loop is CASSVEGSNNQPQHF. The CDR3 DNA follows: TGTGCCAGCAGCGTAGAGGGAAGTAACAATCAGCCCCAGCATTTT.